One sample yielded the 30 T cell receptor beta chains listed below, sequenced in a study of CD8+ T cells in alopecia areata. Sequencing templates came from extracted RNA that was reverse transcribed into cDNA. Profiling relied on immunoSEQ multiplex PCR, and the TCRdb table lists in-frame clones only, not all of them. The data contain around 200,000 clones, approximately 60% of them singletons. Treatment reported: oral pan-JAK inhibitor, 5-10 mg twice daily. Material: CD4+ T cells sorted from blood, obtained at week 4, from a patient treated with tofacitinib. The receptors shown here come from a human donor with alopecia areata.

The table lists this clone with a count of one. This sequence joins TRBV7-2 and TRBJ1-1; a possible D gene is TRBD1 (5 bases). CDR1 SGHTA and CDR2 FQGNSA come from the germline V gene. Between the trimmed V and J ends, which lost 1 base and 5 bases, there was a span of 17 bases. CDR3 length: 16 amino acids. The CDR3 region is CASSLDVRGWRTEAFF. The CDR3 nucleotides read TGTGCCAGCAGCTTAGATGTCCGGGGGTGGAGGACTGAAGCTTTCTTT.

V and J are TRBV4-1 and TRBJ1-5; 11 bases map to TRBD1. The CDR3 sequence is 16 residues long. The V segment lost 3 bases and the J segment 5 bases; nucleotides outside the gene matches: 6. The germline gives CDR1 MGHRA, CDR2 YSYEKL. The CDR3, as DNA: TGCGCCAGCAGCCATGCCGGGACAGGGGGTCATCAGCCCCAGCATTTT. This sequence encodes CASSHAGTGGHQPQHF.

This clone was picked up a small number of times. The chain has TRBV4-1 and TRBJ2-1, with TRBD2 matching over 8 bases. The ends lost 0 bases at V and 3 bases at J; junction bases unmatched: 4. The CDR3 is made up of 16 amino acids. Germline V gene data show CDR1 as MGHRA and CDR2 as YSYEKL. The CDR3 coding sequence is TGCGCCAGCAGCCAAGATAAACGGGAGGGCTACAATGAGCAGTTCTTC. Protein: CASSQDKREGYNEQFF.

Only a few counts were recorded for this clone. The J gene is TRBJ2-5, the V gene TRBV25-1; a weak D match, TRBD2 (6 bases). The CDR3 is made up of 11 amino acids. V was cut by 8 bases and J by 4 bases, with 8 bases left in between. Germline CDR1 MGHDK, CDR2 SYGVNS. The CDR3 sequence: CASGGGETQYF. The DNA for the CDR3 is TGTGCCAGCGGGGGAGGAGAGACCCAGTACTTC.

For the CDR3, the DNA is TGTGCCAGTAATTCGGGGACAGGAGCTCGTGAGCAGTACTTC. It encodes CASNSGTGAREQYF. The genes are TRBV19 and TRBJ2-7; 8 bases are a match to TRBD1. Germline lookup yields CDR1 LNHDA and CDR2 SQIVND (reference sequence). The CDR3 loop spans 14 amino acids. J gave up 7 bases and V 7 bases, and 12 bases lay outside the gene matches.

This clone was detected a few times. The J gene is TRBJ2-7, the V gene TRBV28; 8 bases are shared with TRBD2. The CDR3 totals 17 residues. The germline gives CDR1 MDHEN, CDR2 SYDVKM. V gave up 6 bases and J gave up 4 bases; unmatched junction bases: 17. The CDR3 DNA reads TGTGCCAGCAGCAGAACCTCGGCCGGGAGGGCGTTATACGAGCAGTACTTC. It codes for CASSRTSAGRALYEQYF.

V is TRBV7-3 and J is TRBJ2-3; D is undetermined. V lost 3 bases and J 4 bases, leaving 17 bases between the germline ends. In germline, CDR1 is SGHTA, CDR2 FQGTGA. The CDR3 spans 16 residues. CDR3 nucleotide sequence: TGTGCCAGCAGCTTGATACCCGCTGGGTCCGCAGATACGCAGTATTTT. Residues: CASSLIPAGSADTQYF.

The rearrangement links TRBV6-6 to TRBJ1-5, with D tentatively TRBD1 (6 bases). The germline V and J ends were trimmed by 10 bases and 4 bases, with 17 bases remaining between them. Germline CDR1 is MNHNY and CDR2 is SVGAGI (reference sequence). The CDR3 is 14 amino acids. CDR3 DNA: TGTGCCATCGCCGTGGGGGGGCTAAATCAGCCCCAGCATTTT. Its translation is CAIAVGGLNQPQHF.

The V call is TRBV20-1, the J call TRBJ2-5; perhaps D is TRBD1 or TRBD2 (5 bases each). The CDR3 totals 11 residues. CDR1 DFQATT and CDR2 SNEGSKA come from the germline V gene (reference sequence). The V end was cut by 7 bases, the J end by 5 bases, with 11 bases between. Here the CDR3 DNA reads TGCAGTGTGGGACCTCGGGAGACCCAGTACTTC. Protein: CSVGPRETQYF.

This clone has a handful of counts. This chain joins TRBV29-1 and TRBJ2-5; 10 bases are a match to TRBD2. From germline, CDR1 is SQVTM and CDR2 ANQGSEA. This CDR3 spans 14 amino acids. Trimming removed 6 bases from V and 3 bases from J; junction bases left unmatched: 7. The CDR3 protein is CSVRGLAVEETQYF. The CDR3, as DNA: TGCAGCGTACGTGGACTAGCGGTCGAAGAGACCCAGTACTTC.

The rearrangement links TRBV30 to TRBJ1-1; weak D call: TRBD1 (5 bases). The CDR3 covers 11 residues. Germline V lookup: CDR1 GTSNPN, CDR2 SVGIG (reference sequence). The V gene lost 3 bases and the J gene lost 7 bases, with 9 bases spanning the gap. Here the CDR3 reads CAWRGLGEAFF. For the CDR3, the DNA is TGTGCCTGGAGGGGGCTTGGTGAAGCTTTCTTT.

V gene TRBV10-3 combines with J gene TRBJ2-5; D tentatively reads TRBD1 or TRBD2 (5 bases each). CDR3 length: 15 residues. Germline CDR1 reads ENHRY; CDR2 reads SYGVKD. Between the trimmed V and J ends, which lost 2 bases and 1 base, there was a span of 11 bases. The DNA of the CDR3 is TGTGCCATCAGTGAGGGTGGGGGAACCCAAGAGACCCAGTACTTC. Translation gives CAISEGGGTQETQYF.

The genes are TRBV27 and TRBJ2-2; 7 nucleotides align to TRBD2. Trimming took 8 bases from V and 3 from J; bases not matched to a gene: 9. CDR1 is MNHEY and CDR2 is SMNVEV in the germline V gene (reference sequence). The CDR3 totals 15 residues. The CDR3 sequence is CASAKRGPYTGELFF. CDR3 bases: TGTGCCAGCGCCAAGCGGGGCCCTTACACCGGGGAGCTGTTTTTT.

This clone was observed a single time. This chain joins TRBV29-1 and TRBJ2-7; 14 nucleotides align to TRBD2. V lost 5 bases and J lost 2; bases outside the gene matches: 5. The CDR3 length is 15 residues. CDR1 and CDR2 from the germline V gene are SQVTM and ANQGSEA. As DNA, the CDR3 is TGCAGCGTTCGTGGACTAGCGGGAGGTGCCTACGAGCAGTACTTC. Its translation: CSVRGLAGGAYEQYF.

The chain has TRBV15 and TRBJ1-4, with TRBD1 as a possible D gene (6 bases). V lost 3 bases and J 12 bases, leaving 20 bases between the germline ends. Germline CDR1 LNHNV, CDR2 YYDKDF (reference sequence). The CDR3 sequence is 15 residues long. The CDR3 region has the DNA TGTGCCACCAGCAGGGGTGGACAGTCCTATGGGGAACTGTTTTTT. Its protein is CATSRGGQSYGELFF.

The count of this clone is one. This sequence joins TRBV18 and TRBJ2-5, with 13 bases aligning to TRBD2. Germline V lookup: CDR1 KGHSH, CDR2 LQKENI. With V trimmed by 0 bases and J by 2 bases, 12 bases remained unmatched. The CDR3 is 20 residues long. CDR3 region: CASSPPRTSGSGETQETQYF. The CDR3 DNA reads TGTGCCAGCTCACCACCGAGGACTAGCGGGAGTGGGGAGACTCAAGAGACCCAGTACTTC. Using reference TRBV18 and TRBJ2-5 for the parts outside the CDR3, the full variable domain is NAGVMQNPRHLVRRRGQEARLRCSPMKGHSHVYWYRQLPEEGLKFMVYLQKENIIDESGMPKERFSAEFPKEGPSILRIQQVVRGDSAAYFCASSPPRTSGSGETQETQYFGPGTRLLVL.

The genes are TRBV7-2 and TRBJ1-2; TRBD1 is a possible D gene (5 bases). The germline gives CDR1 SGHTA, CDR2 FQGNSA. The V end was cut by 5 bases, the J end by 0 bases, with 19 bases between. This CDR3 has 17 amino acids. CDR3 DNA sequence: TGTGCCAGCAGCCTCACCGGTATGGGGGGAGCTAACTATGGCTACACCTTC. It codes for CASSLTGMGGANYGYTF.

This chain connects TRBV25-1 to TRBJ2-5, with 10 positions matching TRBD2. The junction had 9 bases not matched to a gene; V was cut back by 0 bases and J by 5 bases. This CDR3 is 17 amino acids long. CDR1 MGHDK and CDR2 SYGVNS come from the germline V gene. For the CDR3, the DNA is TGTGCCAGCAGTGAATATTCTAGCGGGAGCAAGCGGGAGACCCAGTACTTC. Translation gives CASSEYSSGSKRETQYF.

The V gene is TRBV11-2, the J gene TRBJ2-7; weak D call: TRBD1 (6 bases). This CDR3 is 13 amino acids long. V was trimmed by 5 bases and J by 3 bases, leaving 11 bases between them. Germline assignment: CDR1 SGHAT and CDR2 FQNNGV. CDR3 nucleotide sequence: TGTGCCAGCAGCCAGGGGAGTGGCTACGAGCAGTACTTC. Residues: CASSQGSGYEQYF.

This chain joins TRBV18 and TRBJ2-3; D not certain. Trimming stripped 2 bases from V and 5 bases from J, with 5 bases between. Germline CDR1 KGHSH, CDR2 LQKENI. This CDR3 is 12 amino acids long. CDR3 region: CASSPRRDTQYF. The CDR3 DNA reads TGTGCCAGCTCACCAAGGCGAGATACGCAGTATTTT.

This clone was counted a few times. This rearrangement joins TRBV30 to TRBJ1-4; D is unresolved. Trimming shortened V by 5 bases and J by 8 bases, and 15 bases separated the two germline ends. CDR1 and CDR2 from the germline V gene are GTSNPN and SVGIG (reference sequence). CDR3 length: 13 residues. CDR3 in DNA: TGTGCCTGGTCTCCTGGGGTTGAGGAAAAACTGTTTTTT. This encodes CAWSPGVEEKLFF.

The chain employs TRBV27 and TRBJ1-1; 7 bases line up with TRBD1. Losses at the gene ends were 5 bases for V and 5 bases for J; bases not matched to a gene: 8. Germline V gene lookup returns CDR1 MNHEY and CDR2 SMNVEV (reference sequence). CDR3 length: 14 amino acids. CDR3 sequence: CASSERPGGTEAFF. For the CDR3, the DNA is TGTGCCAGCAGTGAGAGACCAGGGGGGACTGAAGCTTTCTTT.

J is TRBJ2-3 and V is TRBV19; 10 positions match TRBD2. Germline lookup yields CDR1 LNHDA and CDR2 SQIVND (reference sequence). The CDR3 runs 15 residues. After removal of 8 bases from V and 4 bases from J, the junction contained 9 bases not matched to a gene. The CDR3 here is CASARLAGGSDTQYF. The CDR3 coding sequence is TGTGCCAGTGCGCGACTAGCGGGCGGATCAGATACGCAGTATTTT.

This clone was recorded only once. CDR3 DNA sequence: TGCGCCAGTGGGAGCGGGAGTCCCGCGCACGAGCAGTACTTC. Translated: CASGSGSPAHEQYF. The rearrangement links TRBV5-1 to TRBJ2-7; 8 bases line up with TRBD2. CDR3 length equals 14 residues. Germline V CDR1 and CDR2: SGHRS, YFSETQ. The V and J ends lost 8 bases and 5 bases, in that order; junction bases with no gene match: 12.

The table lists this clone with a few counts. V gene TRBV30 combines with J gene TRBJ2-7; D gene ambiguous. With 2 bases removed from V and 6 bases from J, the gap between germline ends came to 11 bases. There are 12 residues in the CDR3. In germline, CDR1 is GTSNPN, CDR2 SVGIG (reference sequence). Here the CDR3 reads CAWSRGLSEQYF. The CDR3 region has the DNA TGTGCCTGGAGTCGAGGTCTCAGCGAGCAGTACTTC.

The V call is TRBV5-1, the J call TRBJ2-4, with TRBD2 as a possible D gene (6 bases). The germline CDR1 and CDR2 sequences are SGHRS and YFSETQ. This CDR3 has 16 residues. Trimming pared 4 bases from V and 0 bases from J, leaving 14 bases between. CDR3 nucleotides: TGCGCCAGCAGCCCCGGACTAACCATAGCCAAAAACATTCAGTACTTC. Translating gives CASSPGLTIAKNIQYF.

This clone was counted a few times. The V and J genes are TRBV29-1 and TRBJ2-2; 14 positions agree with TRBD2. The germline gives CDR1 SQVTM, CDR2 ANQGSEA. The CDR3 loop spans 17 amino acids. With V trimmed by 4 bases and J by 4 bases, 8 bases remained unmatched. CDR3 DNA sequence: TGCAGCGTTGGAGGGACTAGCGGGAGTCGGGTCACCGGGGAGCTGTTTTTT. It specifies CSVGGTSGSRVTGELFF.

The rearrangement uses TRBV29-1 and TRBJ2-7; D is ambiguous. Germline V gene lookup returns CDR1 SQVTM and CDR2 ANQGSEA. The V end lost 5 bases, the J end lost 2 bases, and 16 bases lay between the germline ends. The CDR3 sequence is 14 residues long. For the CDR3, the DNA is TGCAGCGTTTATCTTAGCCCGGACCCCTACGAGCAGTACTTC. Translated: CSVYLSPDPYEQYF.

Notes on this clone: Other DNA sequences in the sample encode the same CDR3. The V and J genes are TRBV29-1 and TRBJ1-1; weak D call: TRBD1 (6 bases). V was shortened by 4 bases and J by 1 base, with 10 bases between the two germline ends. The CDR3 is 13 amino acids. Germline CDR1 and CDR2: SQVTM and ANQGSEA. In nucleotides, the CDR3 is TGCAGCGTTGCAGACAGGAGGAACACTGAAGCTTTCTTT. Residues: CSVADRRNTEAFF.

This chain uses TRBV29-1 with TRBJ2-3, with 8 bases fitting TRBD1. The germline V gene has CDR1 SQVTM and CDR2 ANQGSEA. CDR3 length equals 14 residues. V lost 7 bases to trimming and J lost 1 base; unmatched junction nucleotides: 7. This chain's CDR3 is CSAKQGDGTDTQYF. The CDR3 DNA reads TGCAGCGCAAAACAGGGGGATGGCACAGATACGCAGTATTTT.